The T cell receptor (beta chain) described here comes from a study of CD8 T cells in Susac syndrome. V was pared by 0 bases and J by 6 bases, with 9 bases between. Germline values: CDR1 SGHRS, CDR2 YFSETQ. The CDR3 runs to 14 residues. Random hexamers were used to reverse transcribe the RNA input (about 0.5 to 1 ug). A multiplex approach, immunoSEQ multiplex PCR, amplified TCR beta CDR3 across 54 Vbeta and 13 Jbeta. TCRdb re-called the immunoSEQ multiplex PCR reads through MiXCR, storing one row per CDR3 protein. Of about 120,000 distinct CDR3 sequences in the sample, around 94% were seen once. TEMRA cells were enriched by FACS, while CD8+ and CD4+ T cells were obtained through a negative isolation that was performed magnetically.

This chain links TRBV5-1 with TRBJ2-2; D gene ambiguous. Specimen: CD4+ T cells from PBMCs. This TCR was recovered from a human donor in good health. As DNA, the CDR3 is TGCGCCAGCAGCTTGGGCCCTAAGGCCGGGGAGCTGTTTTTT. This gives the protein CASSLGPKAGELFF.